The 3 T cell receptor beta chains given below trace back to one sample, sequenced in a study of early stage breast cancer tumors. TCRdb's copy holds only in-frame clones and misses some; the assay was immunoSEQ multiplex PCR. The sample has 60,000 to 80,000 clones; under 85% are singletons. The sample was blood. These receptors all stem from a person aged 55 to 75 with breast cancer.

The chain uses TRBV7-9 and TRBJ2-3, with D perhaps assigned TRBD1 or TRBD2 (5 bases each). V shed 4 bases and J shed 0 bases, with 11 bases lying between them. The CDR3 is 15 amino acids. CDR1 and CDR2 from the germline V gene are SEHNR and FQNEAQ (reference sequence). DNA of the CDR3: TGTGCCAGCAGCTCGACAGCGGCTAGCACAGATACGCAGTATTTT. Protein: CASSSTAASTDTQYF.

This rearrangement joins TRBV6-6 to TRBJ1-4; 10 bases line up with TRBD1. CDR3 length: 15 residues. The germline V gene encodes CDR1 MNHNY and CDR2 SVGAGI (reference sequence). Trimming removed 2 bases from V and 5 bases from J; junction bases left unmatched: 2. CDR3 DNA: TGTGCCAGCAGTTACAGGGGACAGGGGAATGAAAAACTGTTTTTT. Encoded protein: CASSYRGQGNEKLFF.

This rearrangement joins TRBV6-5 to TRBJ1-6, with 8 bases matching TRBD1. The germline gives CDR1 MNHEY, CDR2 SVGAGI. V lost 6 bases to trimming and J lost 10 bases; unmatched junction nucleotides: 11. This CDR3 contains 15 residues. The CDR3 nucleotides read TGTGCCAGCAGCACCATTGACAGGGGTTGGTCACCCCTCCACTTT. Amino acid sequence: CASSTIDRGWSPLHF.